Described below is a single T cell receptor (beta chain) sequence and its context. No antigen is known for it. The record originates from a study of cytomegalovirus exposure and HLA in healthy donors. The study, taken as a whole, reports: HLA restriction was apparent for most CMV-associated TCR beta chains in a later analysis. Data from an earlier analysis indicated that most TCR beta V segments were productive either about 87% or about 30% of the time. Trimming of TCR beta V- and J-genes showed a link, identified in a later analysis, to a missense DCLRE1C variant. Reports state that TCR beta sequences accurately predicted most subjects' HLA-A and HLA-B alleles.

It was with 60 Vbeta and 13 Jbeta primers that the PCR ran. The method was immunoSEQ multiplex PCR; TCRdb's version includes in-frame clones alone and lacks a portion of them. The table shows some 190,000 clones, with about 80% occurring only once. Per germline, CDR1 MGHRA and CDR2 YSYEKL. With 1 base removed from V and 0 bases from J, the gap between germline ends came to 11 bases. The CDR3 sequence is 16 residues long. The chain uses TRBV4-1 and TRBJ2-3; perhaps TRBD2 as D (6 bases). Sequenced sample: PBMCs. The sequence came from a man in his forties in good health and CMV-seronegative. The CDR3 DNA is TGCGCCAGCAGCCAAGTCTTCGCGGGGAGCACAGATACGCAGTATTTT. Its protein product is CASSQVFAGSTDTQYF.